Presented here are 18 T cell receptor beta chains from one specimen sequenced in a study of identifying expanded T cells in peripheral blood. The data were produced by immunoSEQ multiplex PCR, yet TCRdb's version contains in-frame clones alone and is incomplete. The table shows roughly 78,000 clones, with 75% to 90% occurring only once. Sequencing was performed on blood. The receptor set was obtained from a person aged 18 to 75 in good health.

The chain uses TRBV23-1 and TRBJ2-2; D remains unclear. TRBV23-1 is an ORF for which the function is uncertain. The CDR3 has 14 amino acids. Trimming shortened V by 0 bases and J by 6 bases, and 8 bases separated the two germline ends. CDR3 DNA sequence: TGCGCCAGCAGTCAATCAGGCGGCCCCGGGGAGCTGTTTTTT. Translation gives CASSQSGGPGELFF.

The chain uses TRBV28 and TRBJ2-7; D call uncertain. Trimming left V 2 bases short and J 4 bases short, with 18 bases between. The CDR3 is 16 residues long. From germline, CDR1 is MDHEN and CDR2 SYDVKM. The CDR3 sequence: CASSLPSDWVGYEQYF. For the CDR3, the DNA is TGTGCCAGCAGTTTACCCTCGGATTGGGTCGGGTACGAGCAGTACTTC. Full variable domain (outside the CDR3, taken from reference TRBV28 and TRBJ2-7): DVKVTQSSRYLVKRTGEKVFLECVQDMDHENMFWYRQDPGLGLRLIYFSYDVKMKEKGDIPEGYSVSREKKERFSLILESASTNQTSMYLCASSLPSDWVGYEQYFGPGTRLTVT.

This clone was seen a few times. V and J are TRBV7-2 and TRBJ2-2; D remains unclear. This CDR3 spans 14 amino acids. Germline CDR1 SGHTA, CDR2 FQGNSA. The germline V and J ends were trimmed by 2 bases and 2 bases, with 6 bases remaining between them. The CDR3 nucleotides read TGTGCCAGCAGCTTATCCCATAACACCGGGGAGCTGTTTTTT. Amino acids: CASSLSHNTGELFF.

This clone appeared once. The V and J genes are TRBV7-2 and TRBJ1-1; a possible D gene is TRBD1 (5 bases). Trimming cost V 2 bases and J 7 bases, with 14 bases left between them. Germline lookup yields CDR1 SGHTA and CDR2 FQGNSA. This CDR3 comprises 14 residues. The CDR3 nucleotides are TGTGCCAGCAGCTTAACGAGGGGAAATGGTGAAGCTTTCTTT. This translates into CASSLTRGNGEAFF.

This chain joins TRBV6-6 and TRBJ1-1; D unclear. The CDR3 is made up of 13 amino acids. Germline V CDR1 and CDR2: MNHNY, SVGAGI (reference sequence). V lost 3 bases, J lost 5 bases, and 10 bases lay in between. The CDR3 region has the DNA TGTGCCAGCAGTTATTTGGAGGGAACTGAAGCTTTCTTT. It encodes CASSYLEGTEAFF.

V and J are TRBV7-2 and TRBJ2-2; D possibly corresponds to TRBD1 (6 bases). V lost 0 bases and J 2 bases, leaving 7 bases between the germline ends. The germline V gene has CDR1 SGHTA and CDR2 FQGNSA. The CDR3 has 15 residues. The CDR3 bases are TGTGCCAGCAGCTTAGCGACAGGAAACACCGGGGAGCTGTTTTTT. Translating gives CASSLATGNTGELFF.

This clone has just one count. V usage is TRBV27 and J usage is TRBJ1-3; possible D gene TRBD1, 6 bases. The CDR3 spans 14 residues. The germline V gene has CDR1 MNHEY and CDR2 SMNVEV (reference sequence). Trimming left V 4 bases short and J 0 bases short, with 7 bases between. The CDR3 bases are TGTGCCAGCAGTTCAGGGGTCTCTGGAAACACCATATATTTT. Its protein is CASSSGVSGNTIYF.

The rearrangement links TRBV9 to TRBJ1-6; D gene unclear. Trimming removed 4 bases from V and 9 bases from J, with 5 bases in between. The CDR3 sequence is 11 residues long. Germline CDR1 is SGDLS and CDR2 is YYNGEE. CDR3 amino acids: CASSRVSPLHF. CDR3 in DNA: TGTGCCAGCAGCAGGGTTTCACCCCTCCACTTT.

Regarding this clone: The junction departs from the called germline gene at one end, perhaps through a read error. CDR3 residues: CASSQDVLRDIEKLFF. As DNA, the CDR3 is TGCGCCAGCAGCCAAGATGTTCTTAGGGACATTGAAAAACTGTTTTTT. The gene calls are TRBV5-4 and TRBJ1-4, with D tentatively TRBD1 (6 bases). The CDR3 covers 16 residues. The germline CDR1 and CDR2 sequences are SGHNT and YYREEE (reference sequence).

This chain uses TRBV30 with TRBJ1-2; D unresolved. The germline V gene has CDR1 GTSNPN and CDR2 SVGIG (reference sequence). V was shortened by 0 bases and J by 7 bases, with 15 bases between the two germline ends. The CDR3 spans 14 residues. CDR3 bases: TGTGCCTGGAGTGTGGAAGCAGGAGTGGGTGGCTACACCTTC. Protein product: CAWSVEAGVGGYTF.

The genes are TRBV11-2 and TRBJ2-7, with 7 nucleotides matching TRBD2. V gave up 3 bases and J gave up 3 bases; unmatched junction bases: 14. The CDR3 loop spans 17 amino acids. Germline V CDR1 and CDR2: SGHAT, FQNNGV. CDR3 loop: CASSFIVGRDYNYEQYF. The DNA for the CDR3 is TGTGCCAGCAGCTTTATTGTAGGCAGGGACTATAACTACGAGCAGTACTTC.

This clone was observed a handful of times. The chain links TRBV27 to TRBJ2-7, with D tentatively TRBD2 (5 bases). The CDR3 runs 15 residues. Germline V gene data show CDR1 as MNHEY and CDR2 as SMNVEV (reference sequence). Trimming took 4 bases from V and 1 from J, leaving 14 bases between them. The CDR3 protein is CASSSTGDASYEQYF. CDR3 nucleotides: TGTGCCAGCAGTTCCACCGGGGATGCATCCTACGAGCAGTACTTC.

The chain combines TRBV25-1 with TRBJ2-5; 8 positions agree with TRBD1. V shed 5 bases and J 5 bases; nucleotides not matched to a gene: 7. Germline V gene sequence: CDR1 MGHDK, CDR2 SYGVNS. The CDR3 is made up of 14 amino acids. The CDR3, as DNA: TGTGCCAGCAGTCCACAGGGGGGTTTGGAGACCCAGTACTTC. It translates to CASSPQGGLETQYF.

V gene TRBV2 combines with J gene TRBJ1-5; TRBD1 matches at 9 bases. V lost 4 bases and J lost 4; bases outside the gene matches: 8. This CDR3 has 16 residues. From germline, CDR1 is SNHLY and CDR2 FYNNEI. CDR3 in DNA: TGTGCCAGCAGTGGGGGACAGGGTAGTTGGAATCAGCCCCAGCATTTT. Amino acid sequence: CASSGGQGSWNQPQHF. The variable domain in full, completed from reference TRBV2 and TRBJ1-5, reads EPEVTQTPSHQVTQMGQEVILRCVPISNHLYFYWYRQILGQKVEFLVSFYNNEISEKSEIFDDQFSVERPDGSNFTLKIRSTKLEDSAMYFCASSGGQGSWNQPQHFGDGTRLSIL.

The chain combines TRBV11-2 with TRBJ1-1; 7 bases fit TRBD1. This CDR3 contains 14 residues. Trimming removed 5 bases from V and 3 bases from J; junction bases left unmatched: 6. Germline V gene lookup returns CDR1 SGHAT and CDR2 FQNNGV. Here the CDR3 DNA reads TGTGCCAGCAGCCCAGCGGGACAGTACACTGAAGCTTTCTTT. Protein: CASSPAGQYTEAFF.

The V call is TRBV11-2, the J call TRBJ2-1; TRBD1 agrees at 9 bases. J gave up 9 bases and V 2 bases, and 11 bases lay outside the gene matches. From germline, CDR1 is SGHAT and CDR2 FQNNGV. The CDR3 is 16 residues long. The CDR3 region is CASSLRNVGQGSEQFF. CDR3 sequence (DNA): TGTGCCAGCAGCTTAAGGAACGTTGGACAGGGGAGTGAGCAGTTCTTC.

V gene TRBV6-6 combines with J gene TRBJ2-7, with 7 bases matching TRBD1. Trimming removed 5 bases from V and 5 bases from J; junction bases left unmatched: 6. This CDR3 is 13 amino acids long. Germline V gene lookup returns CDR1 MNHNY and CDR2 SVGAGI (reference sequence). CDR3 sequence reads: CASSDRVGDEQYF. The CDR3 DNA is TGTGCCAGCAGTGACAGGGTAGGAGACGAGCAGTACTTC.

The CDR3 DNA is TGTGCCAGCGGAGGTGGGAGGTCGAACACTGAAGCTTTCTTT. It yields the protein CASGGGRSNTEAFF. The V call is TRBV7-9, the J call TRBJ1-1; no firm D call. The ends were cut back, 8 bases at V and 1 base at J, with 14 bases in the middle. Germline V gene data show CDR1 as SEHNR and CDR2 as FQNEAQ (reference sequence). The CDR3 length is 14 residues. Full variable domain (missing parts from reference TRBV7-9 and TRBJ1-1): DTGVSQNPRHKITKRGQNVTFRCDPISEHNRLYWYRQTLGQGPEFLTYFQNEAQLEKSRLLSDRFSAERPKGSFSTLEIQRTEQGDSAMYLCASGGGRSNTEAFFGQGTRLTVV.